A selection of T cell receptor beta chains follows, all from one sample in a study of shared clonotypes between healthy human individuals. TCRdb's copy holds only in-frame clones and misses some; the assay was immunoSEQ multiplex PCR. This table holds 2 million to 2.5 million clones, 85% to 95% found once. The sequenced sample was naive CD4+ T cells from PBMCs. The source is a man aged 18 to 29 in good health. Some clones in this sample may be carry-over from other donors' samples. Both conserved end residues are part of each CDR3. A D gene is named only where the DNA matches it firmly. Clone size is stated in some rows and not others, as once, few, many or a class when expanded.

abundance	j_gene	v_gene	d_gene	len	CDR3nt	CDR3aa
.	TRBJ1-5	TRBV21-1	.	18	TGTGCCAGCAGCATCCACCCGACAGGAGTCTATAGCAATCAGCCCCAGCATTTT	CASSIHPTGVYSNQPQHF
.	TRBJ1-3	TRBV28	.	15	TGTGCCAGCAGTTTGCCCGGGACCGCTGGAAACACCATATATTTT	CASSLPGTAGNTIYF
.	TRBJ2-6	TRBV2	.	16	TGTGCCAGCAGCCTAAGGGGAGACTCTGGGGCCAACGTCCTGACTTTC	CASSLRGDSGANVLTF
.	TRBJ2-1	TRBV28	TRBD2	13	TGTGCCAGCAATACAGCGGGACGGTATGAGCAGTTCTTC	CASNTAGRYEQFF
few	TRBJ2-2	TRBV15	TRBD2	18	TGTGCCACCAGCAGGACGGGACTAGCGGGAGTTGATGCCGGGGAGCTGTTTTTT	CATSRTGLAGVDAGELFF
.	TRBJ1-5	TRBV7-9	.	14	TGTGCCAGCAGCCTCGGACAGAGCAATCAGCCCCAGCATTTT	CASSLGQSNQPQHF
few	TRBJ1-1	TRBV5-1	.	14	TGCGCCAGCAGCTTGGCAGTAGGGAACACTGAAGCTTTCTTT	CASSLAVGNTEAFF
.	TRBJ2-1	TRBV5-1	.	15	TGCGCCAGCAGCCAGAGGGGCCTGCTCTACAATGAGCAGTTCTTC	CASSQRGLLYNEQFF
.	TRBJ1-2	TRBV9	.	14	TGTGCCAGCAGCGTATCTAGGGCCTTCTATGGCTACACCTTC	CASSVSRAFYGYTF
.	TRBJ1-5	TRBV28	TRBD1	16	TGTGCCAGCAGTTTATGGGTACAGGGGGGCAATCAGCCCCAGCATTTT	CASSLWVQGGNQPQHF
.	TRBJ2-3	TRBV6-4	.	15	TGTGCCAGCAGTGACTCGGGCGGACGCACAGATACGCAGTATTTT	CASSDSGGRTDTQYF
.	TRBJ2-7	TRBV5-4	.	15	TGTGCCAGCAGCTTGGGGGGGGTAAGCTCCTACGAGCAGTACTTC	CASSLGGVSSYEQYF
.	TRBJ1-2	TRBV20-1	.	11	TGCAGTGCTGGTACTAACTATGGCTACACCTTC	CSAGTNYGYTF
.	TRBJ2-3	TRBV15	.	18	TGTGCCACCAGCAGAGATAACCAGGCCGTTACTAGCACAGATACGCAGTATTTT	CATSRDNQAVTSTDTQYF
once	TRBJ1-2	TRBV2	.	14	TGTGCCAGCAGCCGGGACACTACTAACTATGGCTACACCTTC	CASSRDTTNYGYTF
once	TRBJ2-1	TRBV6-5	.	15	TGTGCCAGCAGTTTATACCGGGACCTCTACAATGAGCAGTTCTTC	CASSLYRDLYNEQFF
.	TRBJ2-7	TRBV6-6	.	15	TGTGCCAGCAGTTCGCTCCGGGACTTGGCCTACGAGCAGTACTTC	CASSSLRDLAYEQYF
once	TRBJ2-7	TRBV28	.	12	TGTGCCAGCAGTGAACTCCCGTACGAGCAGTACTTC	CASSELPYEQYF
.	TRBJ1-1	TRBV18	.	16	TGTGCCAGCTCGCTTACTCAGCGGGCGGGGGACACTGAAGCTTTCTTT	CASSLTQRAGDTEAFF
once	TRBJ1-2	TRBV6-1	.	12	TGTGCCAGCAGTGATCAAGGGTATGGCTACACCTTC	CASSDQGYGYTF
.	TRBJ2-7	TRBV15	.	14	TGTGCCACCAGCAGAGACCGTAACTGGGGGGAGCAGTACTTC	CATSRDRNWGEQYF